A selection of T cell receptor beta chains follows, all from one sample in a study of blood T cell repertoires in COVID-19. Assay: immunoSEQ multiplex PCR; the TCRdb copy retains only in-frame clones and omits some. The sample carries about 42,000 clones, about three quarters recorded once. What was sequenced was peripheral blood. All receptors derive from a woman aged 70 to 79 with acute or convalescent COVID-19. Each CDR3 is given with its conserved first and last residue. The order of the fields is D gene, clone size, V gene, J gene, CDR3 DNA, CDR3 protein. The D gene is left open where the match is weak. A clone size is listed for some rows: how often the clone was seen (once, few, many), or a class if it is expanded.

D gene: TRBD1; clone size: once; V gene: TRBV5-4; J gene: TRBJ2-1; CDR3 DNA: TGTGCCAGCAGCCGGGACAGTAAATCCTACAATGAGCAGTTCTTC; CDR3 protein: CASSRDSKSYNEQFF
D gene: -; clone size: -; V gene: TRBV5-1; J gene: TRBJ2-7; CDR3 DNA: TGCGCCAGCAGTGGTTCGCGCGGCGGGCCCTACGAGCAGTACTTC; CDR3 protein: CASSGSRGGPYEQYF
D gene: TRBD1; clone size: -; V gene: TRBV7-9; J gene: TRBJ1-6; CDR3 DNA: TGTGCCAGCAGCTTAGGGCAGGGGGAAGGGAGTTCACCCCTCCACTTT; CDR3 protein: CASSLGQGEGSSPLHF
D gene: -; clone size: -; V gene: TRBV28; J gene: TRBJ2-5; CDR3 DNA: TGTGCCAGCAGTTTAGCTCGGGACTCCCAAGAGACCCAGTACTTC; CDR3 protein: CASSLARDSQETQYF
D gene: -; clone size: -; V gene: TRBV9; J gene: TRBJ1-1; CDR3 DNA: TGTGCCAGCAGCGTACACGACTCGAACACTGAAGCTTTCTTT; CDR3 protein: CASSVHDSNTEAFF
D gene: TRBD1; clone size: few; V gene: TRBV7-2; J gene: TRBJ1-3; CDR3 DNA: TGTGCCAGCAGCTTAGGGGTGGGACAGGTCTTCTCTGGAAACACCATATATTTT; CDR3 protein: CASSLGVGQVFSGNTIYF
D gene: -; clone size: once; V gene: TRBV5-5; J gene: TRBJ1-6; CDR3 DNA: TGTGCCAGCAGCTTGATGGGGGGGGATAATTCACCCCTCCACTTT; CDR3 protein: CASSLMGGDNSPLHF
D gene: -; clone size: few; V gene: TRBV27; J gene: TRBJ2-5; CDR3 DNA: TGTGCCAGCAGCGTCGGACAGCAAACGAGGGAGACCCAGTACTTC; CDR3 protein: CASSVGQQTRETQYF
D gene: TRBD1; clone size: -; V gene: TRBV5-1; J gene: TRBJ1-1; CDR3 DNA: TGCGCCAGCAGCTTGGGTCAGGGGGGCACTGAAGCTTTCTTT; CDR3 protein: CASSLGQGGTEAFF
D gene: -; clone size: -; V gene: TRBV28; J gene: TRBJ1-5; CDR3 DNA: TGTGCCAGCGTACGCGCGGGGGTCGGGAATCAGCCCCAGCATTTT; CDR3 protein: CASVRAGVGNQPQHF
D gene: TRBD1; clone size: -; V gene: TRBV29-1; J gene: TRBJ1-1; CDR3 DNA: TGCAGCGTAGCGAACTTGGACAGGAGGAACACTGAAGCTTTCTTT; CDR3 protein: CSVANLDRRNTEAFF
D gene: TRBD1; clone size: -; V gene: TRBV2; J gene: TRBJ2-2; CDR3 DNA: TGTGCCAGCAGAGCCGGGACAGGGAACACCGGGGAGCTGTTTTTT; CDR3 protein: CASRAGTGNTGELFF
D gene: -; clone size: -; V gene: TRBV7-2; J gene: TRBJ2-7; CDR3 DNA: TGTGCCAGCAGCCTACCGTACAGGGCGAGCGAGCAGTACTTC; CDR3 protein: CASSLPYRASEQYF
D gene: -; clone size: -; V gene: TRBV7-3; J gene: TRBJ2-2; CDR3 DNA: TGTGCCAGCAGCCCGTCGGGACTCCCCACCGGGGAGCTGTTTTTT; CDR3 protein: CASSPSGLPTGELFF
D gene: TRBD1; clone size: once; V gene: TRBV6-5; J gene: TRBJ2-7; CDR3 DNA: TGTGCCAGCAGGGCTGGACAGGCTTCCTACGAGCAGTACTTC; CDR3 protein: CASRAGQASYEQYF
D gene: -; clone size: -; V gene: TRBV5-1; J gene: TRBJ1-1; CDR3 DNA: TGCGCCAGCAGCGCACAGGGCGACACTGAAGCTTTCTTT; CDR3 protein: CASSAQGDTEAFF
D gene: TRBD1; clone size: few; V gene: TRBV18; J gene: TRBJ1-2; CDR3 DNA: TGTGCCAGCTCACCACCGGGAAGACAGGGACTTATCTATGGCTACACCTTC; CDR3 protein: CASSPPGRQGLIYGYTF
D gene: -; clone size: few; V gene: TRBV21-1; J gene: TRBJ2-3; CDR3 DNA: TGTGCCAGCAGCGCACCGGGAGGGGGCACAGATACGCAGTATTTT; CDR3 protein: CASSAPGGGTDTQYF
D gene: -; clone size: -; V gene: TRBV7-9; J gene: TRBJ2-2; CDR3 DNA: TGTGCCAGCAGAGACCAGGCAGCGGTTCTGAACACCGGGGAGCTGTTTTTT; CDR3 protein: CASRDQAAVLNTGELFF
D gene: -; clone size: -; V gene: TRBV14; J gene: TRBJ2-6; CDR3 DNA: TGTGCCAGCAGCCAAGGGATCCGCAGGGCTGGGGCCAACGTCCTGACTTTC; CDR3 protein: CASSQGIRRAGANVLTF
D gene: -; clone size: -; V gene: TRBV19; J gene: TRBJ1-2; CDR3 DNA: TGTGCCAGTAACCCTCTGGGAGGGTCTAACTATGGCTACACCTTC; CDR3 protein: CASNPLGGSNYGYTF
D gene: -; clone size: -; V gene: TRBV12-3/TRBV12-4; J gene: TRBJ1-1; CDR3 DNA: TGTGCCAGCAGCAGAGGGGGCACTGAAGCTTTCTTT; CDR3 protein: CASSRGGTEAFF
D gene: -; clone size: -; V gene: TRBV7-3; J gene: TRBJ2-2; CDR3 DNA: TGTGCCAGCAGCCAAGGAGGGTTCGGGGAGCTGTTTTTT; CDR3 protein: CASSQGGFGELFF
D gene: TRBD1; clone size: -; V gene: TRBV10-1; J gene: TRBJ1-5; CDR3 DNA: TGCGCCAGCCCCCCGCAGGGGGATAGCAATCAGCCCCAGCATTTT; CDR3 protein: CASPPQGDSNQPQHF
D gene: -; clone size: -; V gene: TRBV7-2; J gene: TRBJ1-1; CDR3 DNA: TGTGCCAGCAGCTTCCGCGGGGTCCCAGAGGGAGCTTTCTTT; CDR3 protein: CASSFRGVPEGAFF
D gene: TRBD1; clone size: -; V gene: TRBV5-1; J gene: TRBJ1-6; CDR3 DNA: TGCGCCAGCAGCTCACAGGGGAATAATTCACCCCTCCACTTT; CDR3 protein: CASSSQGNNSPLHF
D gene: -; clone size: -; V gene: TRBV19; J gene: TRBJ2-2; CDR3 DNA: TGTGCCAGTAGTATATATGCGAGCACCGGGGAGCTGTTTTTT; CDR3 protein: CASSIYASTGELFF
D gene: -; clone size: -; V gene: TRBV9; J gene: TRBJ2-1; CDR3 DNA: TGTGCCAGCAGCGGGCGACAGGTCTCCTACAATGAGCAGTTCTTC; CDR3 protein: CASSGRQVSYNEQFF
D gene: TRBD1; clone size: -; V gene: TRBV30; J gene: TRBJ1-4; CDR3 DNA: TGTGCCTGGAACGGACAGGAGCTTGCAACTAATGAAAAACTGTTTTTT; CDR3 protein: CAWNGQELATNEKLFF
D gene: TRBD1; clone size: -; V gene: TRBV18; J gene: TRBJ1-2; CDR3 DNA: TGTGCCAGCTCACCATACACAGGGGAAGGGTATGGCTACACCTTC; CDR3 protein: CASSPYTGEGYGYTF
D gene: -; clone size: -; V gene: TRBV11-2; J gene: TRBJ1-5; CDR3 DNA: TGTGCCAGCAGCGAGAACAGAGCAAATCAGCCCCAGCATTTT; CDR3 protein: CASSENRANQPQHF
D gene: -; clone size: -; V gene: TRBV2; J gene: TRBJ1-5; CDR3 DNA: TGTGCCAGCAGTCCGTACAGGGTGAGTGGTCAGCCCCAGCATTTT; CDR3 protein: CASSPYRVSGQPQHF
D gene: -; clone size: -; V gene: TRBV7-9; J gene: TRBJ1-2; CDR3 DNA: TGTGCCAGCAGCTTAGCCTTGCAGGGTGGGCGCTACACCTTC; CDR3 protein: CASSLALQGGRYTF
D gene: -; clone size: -; V gene: TRBV19; J gene: TRBJ1-3; CDR3 DNA: TGTGCCAGTAGTCCGGAAAGACAGACACAGGCGACTGGAAACACCATATATTTT; CDR3 protein: CASSPERQTQATGNTIYF
D gene: -; clone size: -; V gene: TRBV5-4; J gene: TRBJ1-4; CDR3 DNA: TGTGCCAGCTCCGGGGGGTTAGGAGAAAAACTGTTTTTT; CDR3 protein: CASSGGLGEKLFF
D gene: -; clone size: many; V gene: TRBV28; J gene: TRBJ1-5; CDR3 DNA: TGTGCCAGCAGACGACTACAGGGAAGGAGCAATCAGCCCCAGCATTTT; CDR3 protein: CASRRLQGRSNQPQHF
D gene: TRBD1; clone size: -; V gene: TRBV5-1; J gene: TRBJ1-4; CDR3 DNA: TGCGCCAGCAGCTATACAGGGGGGAGACAAAATGAAAAACTGTTTTTT; CDR3 protein: CASSYTGGRQNEKLFF
D gene: TRBD1; clone size: -; V gene: TRBV7-2; J gene: TRBJ2-1; CDR3 DNA: TGTGCCAGCAGTGAGGGGACAGGGTTATCTAAGGAGCAGTTCTTC; CDR3 protein: CASSEGTGLSKEQFF
D gene: -; clone size: once; V gene: TRBV2; J gene: TRBJ1-5; CDR3 DNA: TGTGCCAGCAACATCCTCGATCAGCCCCAGCATTTT; CDR3 protein: CASNILDQPQHF